The subject of this entry is one T cell receptor (beta chain). Its antigen is unidentified. These data belong to a study of shared clonotypes between healthy human individuals. Study overall: A couple of women and a few men aged 18 to 49 served as donors. General study points: It was expected that sequencing depth would affect clonotype sharing among donors.

Adult donors, all healthy and HIV-negative, had no recent acute infections or vaccinations. Negatively enriched CD4+ T cells were divided by CD45RA into naive and memory. Libraries were prepared by immunoSEQ multiplex PCR; TCRdb keeps only in-frame clonotypes and omits some of them. The table has around 1.5 million clones, under 99% seen once. The TCR originated in a young man in good health. The sequenced sample was naive CD4+ T cells sorted from blood. Sample subset: CD45RA+ positively selected.

CDR3 DNA: TGTGCCAGCAGTTTGTGGACTAGCGGGAGTAGTTACGAGCAGTACTTC. Residues: CASSLWTSGSSYEQYF. The chain carries TRBV28 and TRBJ2-7; 13 bases fit TRBD2. Per the germline V gene, CDR1 is MDHEN and CDR2 is SYDVKM. CDR3 length: 16 residues. With V trimmed by 3 bases and J by 4 bases, 6 bases remained unmatched. The full variable domain, in which reference TRBV28 and TRBJ2-7 provide the parts outside the CDR3, is DVKVTQSSRYLVKRTGEKVFLECVQDMDHENMFWYRQDPGLGLRLIYFSYDVKMKEKGDIPEGYSVSREKKERFSLILESASTNQTSMYLCASSLWTSGSSYEQYFGPGTRLTVT.